This is a list of T cell receptor beta chains from one sample in a study of blood T cell repertoires in COVID-19. The data were produced by immunoSEQ multiplex PCR, yet TCRdb's version contains in-frame clones alone and is incomplete. Among some 170,000 clones listed, around 83% were seen once. Specimen: PBMCs or T cells enriched from blood (not recorded which). The origin of the receptors is a man in his fifties or sixties who had recovered from COVID-19. CDR3s include the opening cysteine and the closing phenylalanine or tryptophan. Clone size is given for some rows only: seen once, a few or many times, or a class if the clone is expanded.

abundance | j_gene | v_gene | CDR3aa
NA | TRBJ2-1 | TRBV5-8 | CASSLWREYDEQFF
NA | TRBJ2-3 | TRBV4-1 | CASSQNRGSDTQYF
NA | TRBJ2-1 | TRBV2 | CASTVSPYNEQFF
NA | TRBJ2-7 | TRBV4-2 | CASSQDRQGQYF
NA | TRBJ1-5 | TRBV18 | CASSPKGQVNQPQHF
NA | TRBJ2-7 | TRBV19 | CASSRSGQANSYEQYF
NA | TRBJ2-5 | TRBV5-4 | CASSPLAGRSETQYF
once | TRBJ1-2 | TRBV6-5 | CASRPEGQGARGYTF
NA | TRBJ2-2 | TRBV5-6 | CASLGQGRNTGELFF
NA | TRBJ1-4 | TRBV6-5 | CASSYSGTGGSKLFF
NA | TRBJ1-1 | TRBV28 | CASSQAGTGNTEAFF
NA | TRBJ2-7 | TRBV7-8 | CASSLVSRTGSNEQYF
NA | TRBJ2-5 | TRBV7-6 | CASSFRVTGAGETQYF
NA | TRBJ2-7 | TRBV4-2 | CASSLAGVSSYEQYF
NA | TRBJ1-1 | TRBV18 | CASSSNTGNTEAFF
NA | TRBJ1-1 | TRBV2 | CASSEKPITGQGNTEAFF
NA | TRBJ2-7 | TRBV19 | CATRGAAFYEQYF
NA | TRBJ2-7 | TRBV5-1 | CASSLVPGTGNYEQYF
NA | TRBJ1-1 | TRBV3-1/TRBV3-2 | CASSPWGQSEAFF
NA | TRBJ2-7 | TRBV28 | CASSLWWASYEQYF
NA | TRBJ2-1 | TRBV9 | CASSVGAGSLEEQFF
NA | TRBJ2-5 | TRBV3-1/TRBV3-2 | CASSQPLPAAQYF